This T cell receptor (beta chain) was observed in a study of blood T cell repertoires in COVID-19. Up to 2 weeks before entering the study, exposed participants had met a COVID-19 case. TCRdb keeps only in-frame clones here, not all; method: immunoSEQ multiplex PCR. The sample consists of 190,000 or so clones, 75% to 90% of them appearing once. Germline CDR1 and CDR2: SGHVS and FNYEAQ. CDR3 length: 14 amino acids. With V trimmed by 5 bases and J by 7 bases, 7 bases remained unmatched. This TCR came from a woman in her thirties who had been exposed to COVID-19. The material sequenced was PBMCs or T cells enriched from blood (not recorded which). The chain has TRBV7-6 and TRBJ2-7; TRBD1 aligns across 11 bases. The DNA of the CDR3 is TGTGCCAGCAGCCGGACAGGGGGCGCGGGGGAGCAGTACTTC. This gives the protein CASSRTGGAGEQYF.